The 16 T cell receptor beta chains below all came from one sample that was sequenced in a study of radiotherapy plus CTLA-4 blockade in lung cancer (dated by TCRdb to between 2017 and 2018). Library prep was done by the immunoSEQ multiplex PCR assay. Imported from immuneACCESS, the table was reduced by TCRdb to in-frame sequences with V and J called. These copies leave out some clones; in studies compared against another copy, an unresolved V gene accounts for under half, and the cause of the remainder is not known. This sample lists about 88,000 clones; approximately 75% were detected once. The ten largest account for over 13% of the sample. The sequences come from peripheral blood, collected from a patient treated with radiotherapy plus ipilimumab. The origin of the receptors is a human donor with non-small cell lung cancer that progressed on radiotherapy plus ipilimumab.

This rearrangement joins TRBV28 to TRBJ2-7; D tentatively reads TRBD1 or TRBD2 (5 bases each). Trimming took off 6 bases at V and 3 bases at J, with 12 bases between the two ends. The CDR3 consists of 13 residues. Germline loops: CDR1 MDHEN, CDR2 SYDVKM. The CDR3: CASRRGRDYEQYF. CDR3 sequence (DNA): TGTGCCAGCAGGAGGGGAAGGGACTACGAGCAGTACTTC.

The chain employs TRBV5-5 and TRBJ1-5; D is possibly TRBD1 (6 bases). The CDR3 is made up of 16 amino acids. In germline, CDR1 is SGHKS, CDR2 YYEKEE (reference sequence). V was shortened by 4 bases and J by 0 bases, with 14 bases between the two germline ends. The CDR3 here is CASSQGTPYSNQPQHF. The CDR3 DNA is TGTGCCAGCAGCCAGGGGACCCCCTATAGCAATCAGCCCCAGCATTTT.

The V call is TRBV5-5, the J call TRBJ2-3, with D possibly matching TRBD1 (7 bases). The CDR3 covers 15 residues. Trimming took off 4 bases at V and 2 bases at J, with 14 bases between the two ends. CDR1 is SGHKS and CDR2 is YYEKEE in the germline V gene (reference sequence). As DNA, the CDR3 is TGTGCCAGCAGCCCGGAGGGACAGAACACAGATACGCAGTATTTT. Encoded protein: CASSPEGQNTDTQYF.

The chain employs TRBV19 and TRBJ1-6; D ambiguous. This CDR3 has 15 amino acids. V lost 4 bases, J lost 6 bases, and 13 bases lay in between. CDR1 and CDR2 (germline): LNHDA, SQIVND (reference sequence). The CDR3 nucleotides read TGTGCCAGTAGTAGGCAGCCATGGGGTAATTCACCCCTCCACTTT. It specifies CASSRQPWGNSPLHF.

This clone was observed once. This rearrangement joins TRBV15 to TRBJ1-3, with D possibly TRBD1 on 6 matching bases. V was cut by 1 base and J by 0 bases, with 7 bases left in between. There are 15 residues in the CDR3. Per the germline V gene, CDR1 is LNHNV and CDR2 is YYDKDF (reference sequence). CDR3 in amino acids: CATSRGGLSGNTIYF. The CDR3 DNA reads as TGTGCCACCAGCAGAGGGGGGCTCTCTGGAAACACCATATATTTT.

Remarks on this clone: The junction differs from germline at one of its ends, possibly a read error. The chain links TRBV19 to TRBJ2-2; D might be TRBD2 (5 bases). The germline V gene encodes CDR1 LNHDA and CDR2 SQIVND (reference sequence). The CDR3 has 14 amino acids. The CDR3 DNA is TGTGCCAGTAGTGGGCGTCAGAACACCGGGAAGCTGTTTTTT. It translates to CASSGRQNTGKLFF.

The chain carries TRBV9 and TRBJ2-3, with D possibly matching TRBD2 (5 bases). The germline V gene encodes CDR1 SGDLS and CDR2 YYNGEE. V gave up 0 bases and J gave up 5 bases, with 10 bases separating them. The CDR3 has 14 amino acids. The CDR3 DNA sequence: TGTGCCAGCAGCGTAGCGAGCCGGGAAGATACGCAGTATTTT. Its protein is CASSVASREDTQYF.

The chain joins TRBV10-3 to TRBJ1-5; 8 nucleotides line up with TRBD1. Germline-derived CDR1 and CDR2 are ENHRY and SYGVKD. This CDR3 has 15 amino acids. After removal of 0 bases from V and 6 bases from J, the junction contained 4 bases not matched to a gene. The CDR3 protein is CAISESQGEVQPQHF. In DNA form, the CDR3 reads TGTGCCATCAGTGAGTCACAGGGGGAAGTTCAGCCCCAGCATTTT.

The V and J genes are TRBV6-1 and TRBJ1-5; D remains ambiguous. The CDR3 totals 12 residues. With 10 bases removed from V and 5 bases from J, the gap between germline ends came to 12 bases. The germline CDR1 and CDR2 sequences are MNHNS and SASEGT. The CDR3 bases are TGTGCCACCTCGGAAAGGGATCAGCCCCAGCATTTT. Translated: CATSERDQPQHF.

The chain links TRBV7-9 to TRBJ2-3; 8 bases are shared with TRBD2. CDR3 length equals 16 residues. The V gene end was trimmed by 5 bases and the J gene end by 0 bases; junction bases not matched to a gene: 7. Germline values: CDR1 SEHNR, CDR2 FQNEAQ (reference sequence). The CDR3 is CASSPLGGGSTDTQYF. CDR3 bases: TGTGCCAGCAGCCCCCTCGGGGGGGGGAGCACAGATACGCAGTATTTT.

The V call is TRBV28, the J call TRBJ2-5, with unresolved D. The CDR3 runs 11 residues. V gave up 8 bases and J gave up 3 bases, with 7 bases separating them. Germline lookup yields CDR1 MDHEN and CDR2 SYDVKM. This chain's CDR3 is CASVGKETQYF. For the CDR3, the DNA is TGTGCCAGCGTAGGGAAAGAGACCCAGTACTTC.

On this clone: Other DNA sequences within the sample encode an identical CDR3. The chain links TRBV5-4 to TRBJ1-2; TRBD1 matches at 8 bases. Per the germline V gene, CDR1 is SGHNT and CDR2 is YYREEE (reference sequence). The CDR3 contains 17 residues. J was trimmed by 1 base and V by 4 bases; bases with no gene match: 12. The CDR3: CASSVGQGKGGNYGYTF. The CDR3 coding sequence is TGTGCCAGCAGCGTAGGACAGGGCAAGGGGGGTAACTATGGCTACACCTTC.

The V gene is TRBV6-5, the J gene TRBJ1-2, with a possible D match to TRBD1 (5 bases). Germline V gene sequence: CDR1 MNHEY, CDR2 SVGAGI. V dropped 2 bases and J dropped 4 bases, with 14 bases sitting between them. CDR3 length: 15 residues. CDR3 in amino acids: CASSYGSRVGYGYTF. The CDR3 bases are TGTGCCAGCAGTTACGGTAGCAGGGTAGGCTATGGCTACACCTTC.

The chain joins TRBV5-5 to TRBJ1-5; D ambiguous. Trimming removed 1 base at V and 0 bases at J, with 14 bases between. Germline CDR1 SGHKS, CDR2 YYEKEE (reference sequence). The CDR3 extends over 17 amino acids. Here the CDR3 DNA reads TGTGCCAGCAGCTTGAGAGACGTGGGATATAGCAATCAGCCCCAGCATTTT. This gives the protein CASSLRDVGYSNQPQHF.

This clone showed up just a few times. This sequence joins TRBV28 and TRBJ2-2, with D possibly called TRBD1 or TRBD2 (5 bases each). This CDR3 region has 14 residues. With 6 bases removed from V and 3 bases from J, the gap between germline ends came to 11 bases. Looked up from germline, CDR1 is MDHEN and CDR2 is SYDVKM. This CDR3 reads CASSGTGYTGELFF. CDR3 DNA sequence: TGTGCCAGCAGCGGGACGGGGTACACCGGGGAGCTGTTTTTT.

The chain couples TRBV7-2 to TRBJ1-1; TRBD1 agrees at 8 bases. This CDR3 has 15 amino acids. Germline trimming cut 5 bases from V and 5 bases from J; bases unmatched to any gene: 10. Germline values: CDR1 SGHTA, CDR2 FQGNSA. CDR3: CASSLKGQGATEAFF. CDR3 nucleotide sequence: TGTGCCAGCAGCCTCAAAGGGCAGGGGGCTACTGAAGCTTTCTTT.